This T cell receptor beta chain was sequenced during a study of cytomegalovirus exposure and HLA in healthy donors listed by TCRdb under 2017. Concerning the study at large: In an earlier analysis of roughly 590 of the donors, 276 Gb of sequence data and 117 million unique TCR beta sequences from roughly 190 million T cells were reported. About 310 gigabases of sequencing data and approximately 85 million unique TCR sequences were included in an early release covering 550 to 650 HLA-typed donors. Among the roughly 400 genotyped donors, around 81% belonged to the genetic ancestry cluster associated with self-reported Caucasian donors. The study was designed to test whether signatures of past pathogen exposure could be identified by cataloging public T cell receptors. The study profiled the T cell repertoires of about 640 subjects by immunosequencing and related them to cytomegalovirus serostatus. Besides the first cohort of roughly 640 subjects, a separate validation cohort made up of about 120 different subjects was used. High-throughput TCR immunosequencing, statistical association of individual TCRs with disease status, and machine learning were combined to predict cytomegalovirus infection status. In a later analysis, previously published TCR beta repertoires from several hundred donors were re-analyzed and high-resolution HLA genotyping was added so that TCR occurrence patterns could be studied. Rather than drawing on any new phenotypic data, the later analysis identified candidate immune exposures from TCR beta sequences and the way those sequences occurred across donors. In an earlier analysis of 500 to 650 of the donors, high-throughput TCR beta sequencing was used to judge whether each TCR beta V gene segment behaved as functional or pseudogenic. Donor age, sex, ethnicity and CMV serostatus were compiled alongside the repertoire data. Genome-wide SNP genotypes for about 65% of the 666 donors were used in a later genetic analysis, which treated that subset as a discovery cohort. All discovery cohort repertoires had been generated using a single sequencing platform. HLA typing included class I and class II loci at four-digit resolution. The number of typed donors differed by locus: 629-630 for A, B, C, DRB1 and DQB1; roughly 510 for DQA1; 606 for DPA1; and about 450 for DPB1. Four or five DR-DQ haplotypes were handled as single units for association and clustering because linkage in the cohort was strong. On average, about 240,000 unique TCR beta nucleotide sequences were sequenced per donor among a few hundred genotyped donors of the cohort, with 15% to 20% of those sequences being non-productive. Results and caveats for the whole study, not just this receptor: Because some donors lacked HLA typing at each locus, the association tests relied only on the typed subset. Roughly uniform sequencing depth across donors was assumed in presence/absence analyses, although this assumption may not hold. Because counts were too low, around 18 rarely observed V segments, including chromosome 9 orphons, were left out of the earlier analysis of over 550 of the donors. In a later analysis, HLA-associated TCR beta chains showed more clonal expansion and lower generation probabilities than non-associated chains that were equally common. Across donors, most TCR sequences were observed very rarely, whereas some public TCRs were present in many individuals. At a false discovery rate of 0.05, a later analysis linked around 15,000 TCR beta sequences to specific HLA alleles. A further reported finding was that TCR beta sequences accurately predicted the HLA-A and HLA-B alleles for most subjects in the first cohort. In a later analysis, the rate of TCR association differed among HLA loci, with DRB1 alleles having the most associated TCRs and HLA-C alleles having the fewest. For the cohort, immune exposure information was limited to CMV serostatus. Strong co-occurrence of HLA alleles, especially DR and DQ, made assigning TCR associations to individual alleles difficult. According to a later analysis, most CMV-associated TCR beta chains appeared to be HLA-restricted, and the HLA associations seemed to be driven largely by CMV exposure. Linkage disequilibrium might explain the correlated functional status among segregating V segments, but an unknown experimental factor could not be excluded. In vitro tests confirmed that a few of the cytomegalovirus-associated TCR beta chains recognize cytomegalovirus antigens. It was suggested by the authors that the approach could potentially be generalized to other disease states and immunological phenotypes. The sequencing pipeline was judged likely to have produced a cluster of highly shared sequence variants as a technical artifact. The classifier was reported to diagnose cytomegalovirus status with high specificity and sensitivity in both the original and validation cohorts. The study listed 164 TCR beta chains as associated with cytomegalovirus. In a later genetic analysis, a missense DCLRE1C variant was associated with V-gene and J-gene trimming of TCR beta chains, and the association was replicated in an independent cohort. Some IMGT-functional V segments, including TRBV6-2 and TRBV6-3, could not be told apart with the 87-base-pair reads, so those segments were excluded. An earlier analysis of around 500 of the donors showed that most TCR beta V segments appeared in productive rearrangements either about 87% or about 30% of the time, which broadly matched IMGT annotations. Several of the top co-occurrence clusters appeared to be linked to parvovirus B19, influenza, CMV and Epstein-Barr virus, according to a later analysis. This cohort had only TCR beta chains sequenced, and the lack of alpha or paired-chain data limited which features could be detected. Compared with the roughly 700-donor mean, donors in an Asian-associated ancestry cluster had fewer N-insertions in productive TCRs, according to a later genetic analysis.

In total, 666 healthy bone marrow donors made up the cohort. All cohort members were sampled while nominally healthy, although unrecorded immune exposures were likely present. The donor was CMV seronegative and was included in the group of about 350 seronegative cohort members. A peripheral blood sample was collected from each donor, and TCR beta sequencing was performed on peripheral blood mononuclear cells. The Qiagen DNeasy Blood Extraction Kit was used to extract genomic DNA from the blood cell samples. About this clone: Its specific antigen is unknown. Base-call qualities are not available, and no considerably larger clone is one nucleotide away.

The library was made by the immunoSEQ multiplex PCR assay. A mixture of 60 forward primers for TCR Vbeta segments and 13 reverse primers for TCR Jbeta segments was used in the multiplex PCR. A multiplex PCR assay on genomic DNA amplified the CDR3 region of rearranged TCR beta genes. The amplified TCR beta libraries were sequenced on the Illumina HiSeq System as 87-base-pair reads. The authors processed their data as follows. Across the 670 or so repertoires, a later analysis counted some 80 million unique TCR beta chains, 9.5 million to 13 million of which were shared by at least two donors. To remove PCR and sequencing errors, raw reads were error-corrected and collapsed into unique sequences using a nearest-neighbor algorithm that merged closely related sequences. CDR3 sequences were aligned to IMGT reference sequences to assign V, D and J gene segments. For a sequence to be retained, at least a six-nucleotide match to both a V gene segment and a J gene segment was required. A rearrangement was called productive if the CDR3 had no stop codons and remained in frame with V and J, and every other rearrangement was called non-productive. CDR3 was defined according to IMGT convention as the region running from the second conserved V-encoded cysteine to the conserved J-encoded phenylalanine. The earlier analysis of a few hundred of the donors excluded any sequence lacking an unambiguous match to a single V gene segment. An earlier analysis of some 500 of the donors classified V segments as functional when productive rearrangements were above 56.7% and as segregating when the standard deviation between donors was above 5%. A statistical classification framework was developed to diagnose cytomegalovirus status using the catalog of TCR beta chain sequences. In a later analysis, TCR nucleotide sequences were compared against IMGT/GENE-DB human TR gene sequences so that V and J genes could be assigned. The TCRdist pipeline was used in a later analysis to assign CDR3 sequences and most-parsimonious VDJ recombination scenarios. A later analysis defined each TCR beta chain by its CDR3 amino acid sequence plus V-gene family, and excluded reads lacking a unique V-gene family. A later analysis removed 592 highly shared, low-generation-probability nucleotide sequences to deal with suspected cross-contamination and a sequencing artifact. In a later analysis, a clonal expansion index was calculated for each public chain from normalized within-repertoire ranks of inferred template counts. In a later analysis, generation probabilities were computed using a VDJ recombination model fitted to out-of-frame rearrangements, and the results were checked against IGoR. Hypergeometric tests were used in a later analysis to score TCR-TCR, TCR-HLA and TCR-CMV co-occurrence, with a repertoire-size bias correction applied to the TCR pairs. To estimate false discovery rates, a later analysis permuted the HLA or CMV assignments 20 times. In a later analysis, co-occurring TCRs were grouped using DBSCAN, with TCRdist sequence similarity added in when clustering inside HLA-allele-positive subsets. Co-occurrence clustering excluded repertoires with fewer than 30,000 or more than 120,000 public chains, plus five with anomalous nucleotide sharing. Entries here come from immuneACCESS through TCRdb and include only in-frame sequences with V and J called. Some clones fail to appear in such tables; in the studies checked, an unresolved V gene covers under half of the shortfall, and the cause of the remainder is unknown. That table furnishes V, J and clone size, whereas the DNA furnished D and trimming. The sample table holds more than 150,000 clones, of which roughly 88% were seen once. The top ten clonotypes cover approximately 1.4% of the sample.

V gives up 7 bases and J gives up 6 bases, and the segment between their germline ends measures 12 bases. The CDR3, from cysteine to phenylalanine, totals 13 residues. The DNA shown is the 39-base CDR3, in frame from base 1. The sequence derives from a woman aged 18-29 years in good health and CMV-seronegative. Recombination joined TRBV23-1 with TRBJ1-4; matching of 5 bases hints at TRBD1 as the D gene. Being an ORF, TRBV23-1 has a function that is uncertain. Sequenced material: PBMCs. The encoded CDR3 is CASIPWGHEKLFF. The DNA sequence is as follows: TGCGCCAGCATACCCTGGGGCCATGAAAAACTGTTTTTT.